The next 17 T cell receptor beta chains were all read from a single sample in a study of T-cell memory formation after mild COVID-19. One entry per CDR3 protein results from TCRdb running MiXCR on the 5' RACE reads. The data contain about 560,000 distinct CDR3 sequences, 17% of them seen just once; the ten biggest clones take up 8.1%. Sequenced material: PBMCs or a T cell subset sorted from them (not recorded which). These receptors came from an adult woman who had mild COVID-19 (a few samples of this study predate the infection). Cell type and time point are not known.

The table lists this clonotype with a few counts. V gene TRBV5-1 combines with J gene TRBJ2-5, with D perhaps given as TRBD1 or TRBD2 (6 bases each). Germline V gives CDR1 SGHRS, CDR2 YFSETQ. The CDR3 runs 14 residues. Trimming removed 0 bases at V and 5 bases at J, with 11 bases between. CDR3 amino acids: CASSLEGGMETQYF. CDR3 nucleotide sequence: TGCGCCAGCAGCTTGGAGGGGGGTATGGAGACCCAGTACTTC.

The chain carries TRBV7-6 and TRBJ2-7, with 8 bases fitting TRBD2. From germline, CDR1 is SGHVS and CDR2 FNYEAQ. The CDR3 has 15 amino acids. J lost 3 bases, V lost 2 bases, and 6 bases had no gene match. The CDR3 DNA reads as TGTGCCAGCAGCTTATTGATTAGCGGGGACTACGAGCAGTACTTC. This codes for CASSLLISGDYEQYF.

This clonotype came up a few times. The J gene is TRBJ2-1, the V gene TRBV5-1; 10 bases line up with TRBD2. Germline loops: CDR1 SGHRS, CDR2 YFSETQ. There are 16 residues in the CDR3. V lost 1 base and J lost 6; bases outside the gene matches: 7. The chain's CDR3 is CASSLWPASGSNEQFF. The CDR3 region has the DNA TGCGCCAGCAGCTTGTGGCCGGCTAGCGGGAGCAATGAGCAGTTCTTC.

CDR3 protein: CASSPGRDPGTEAFF. The CDR3 bases are TGCGCCAGCAGCCCGGGTCGGGACCCCGGGACTGAAGCTTTCTTT. This chain uses TRBV5-1 with TRBJ1-1; D is possibly TRBD1 (5 bases). V was clipped by 4 bases and J by 5 bases, with 18 bases between them. The CDR3 is 15 amino acids. Germline CDR1 reads SGHRS; CDR2 reads YFSETQ.

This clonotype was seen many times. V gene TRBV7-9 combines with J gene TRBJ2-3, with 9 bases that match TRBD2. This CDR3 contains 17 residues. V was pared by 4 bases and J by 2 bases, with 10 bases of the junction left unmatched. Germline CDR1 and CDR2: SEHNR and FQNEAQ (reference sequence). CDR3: CASSSLGAGGATDTQYF. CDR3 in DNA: TGTGCCAGCAGCTCACTGGGAGCGGGAGGCGCCACAGATACGCAGTATTTT.

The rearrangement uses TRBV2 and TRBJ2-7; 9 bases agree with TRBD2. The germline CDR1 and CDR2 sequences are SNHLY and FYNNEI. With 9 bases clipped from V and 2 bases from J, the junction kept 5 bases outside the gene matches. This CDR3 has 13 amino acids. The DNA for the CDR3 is TGTGCCAGTCAAGCGGGAGGCCCCTACGAGCAGTACTTC. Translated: CASQAGGPYEQYF.

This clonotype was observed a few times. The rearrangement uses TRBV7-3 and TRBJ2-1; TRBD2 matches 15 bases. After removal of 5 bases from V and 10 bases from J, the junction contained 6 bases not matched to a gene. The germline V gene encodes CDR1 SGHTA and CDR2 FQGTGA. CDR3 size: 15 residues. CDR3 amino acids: CASSTGLAGGTEQFF. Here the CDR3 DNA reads TGTGCCAGCAGCACGGGACTAGCGGGGGGAACAGAGCAGTTCTTC.

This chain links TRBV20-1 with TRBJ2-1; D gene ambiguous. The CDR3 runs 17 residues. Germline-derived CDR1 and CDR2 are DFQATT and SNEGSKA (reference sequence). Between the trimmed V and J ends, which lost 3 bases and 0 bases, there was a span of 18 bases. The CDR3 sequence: CSARVSKDHYSYNEQFF. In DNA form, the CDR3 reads TGCAGTGCTAGGGTTTCCAAGGACCACTACTCCTACAATGAGCAGTTCTTC.

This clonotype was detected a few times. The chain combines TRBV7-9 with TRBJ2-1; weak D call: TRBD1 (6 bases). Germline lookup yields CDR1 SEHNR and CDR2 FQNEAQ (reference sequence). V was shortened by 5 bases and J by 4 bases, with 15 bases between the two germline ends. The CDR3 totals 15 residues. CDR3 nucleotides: TGTGCCAGCAGCGAACAGGGCGGGCGGTACAATGAGCAGTTCTTC. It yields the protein CASSEQGGRYNEQFF.

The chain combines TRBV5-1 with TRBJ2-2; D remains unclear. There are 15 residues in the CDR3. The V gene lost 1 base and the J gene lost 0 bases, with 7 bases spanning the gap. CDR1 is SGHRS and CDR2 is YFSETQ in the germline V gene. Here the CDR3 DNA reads TGCGCCAGCAGCTTGACCGTACCGAACACCGGGGAGCTGTTTTTT. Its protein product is CASSLTVPNTGELFF.

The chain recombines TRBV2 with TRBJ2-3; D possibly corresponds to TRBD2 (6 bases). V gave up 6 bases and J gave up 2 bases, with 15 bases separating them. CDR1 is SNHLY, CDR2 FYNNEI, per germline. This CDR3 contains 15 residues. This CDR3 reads CASRSTGLPTDTQYF. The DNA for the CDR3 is TGTGCCAGCAGGAGCACGGGACTCCCCACAGATACGCAGTATTTT. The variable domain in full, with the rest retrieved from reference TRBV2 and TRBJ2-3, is EPEVTQTPSHQVTQMGQEVILRCVPISNHLYFYWYRQILGQKVEFLVSFYNNEISEKSEIFDDQFSVERPDGSNFTLKIRSTKLEDSAMYFCASRSTGLPTDTQYFGPGTRLTVL.

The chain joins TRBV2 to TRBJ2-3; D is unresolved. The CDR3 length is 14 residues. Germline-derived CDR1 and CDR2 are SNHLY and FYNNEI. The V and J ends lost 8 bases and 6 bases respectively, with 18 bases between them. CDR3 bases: TGTGCCAGCCCCCCCCTTCACCCTGAGGATACGCAGTATTTT. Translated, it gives CASPPLHPEDTQYF.

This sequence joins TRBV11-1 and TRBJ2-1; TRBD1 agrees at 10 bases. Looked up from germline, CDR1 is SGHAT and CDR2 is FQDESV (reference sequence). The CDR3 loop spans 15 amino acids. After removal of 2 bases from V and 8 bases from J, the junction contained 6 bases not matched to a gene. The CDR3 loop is CASSLPDRGGDEQFF. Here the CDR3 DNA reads TGTGCCAGCAGCTTACCGGACAGGGGGGGCGATGAGCAGTTCTTC.

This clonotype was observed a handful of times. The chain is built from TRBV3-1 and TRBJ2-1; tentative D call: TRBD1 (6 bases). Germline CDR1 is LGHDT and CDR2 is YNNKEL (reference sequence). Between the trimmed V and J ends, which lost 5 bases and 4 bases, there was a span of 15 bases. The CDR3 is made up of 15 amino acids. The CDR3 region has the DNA TGTGCCAGCAGCGACACAGGGACGGGGTACAATGAGCAGTTCTTC. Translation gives CASSDTGTGYNEQFF.

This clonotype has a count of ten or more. CDR3 residues: CASRERGGTDTQYF. In DNA form, the CDR3 reads TGCGCCAGCAGAGAGCGGGGGGGCACAGATACGCAGTATTTT. This rearrangement joins TRBV10-2 to TRBJ2-3; 9 bases agree with TRBD2. In germline, CDR1 is WSHSY, CDR2 SAAADI. The V and J ends lost 6 bases and 1 base, in that order; junction bases with no gene match: 2. CDR3 length equals 14 residues.

CDR3 loop: CASSSATGELFF. DNA of the CDR3: TGTGCCAGCAGTTCCGCTACCGGGGAGCTGTTTTTT. This chain joins TRBV6-6 and TRBJ2-2; no firm D call. CDR3 size: 12 residues. V lost 4 bases and J 5 bases, leaving 5 bases between the germline ends. The germline V gene encodes CDR1 MNHNY and CDR2 SVGAGI (reference sequence).

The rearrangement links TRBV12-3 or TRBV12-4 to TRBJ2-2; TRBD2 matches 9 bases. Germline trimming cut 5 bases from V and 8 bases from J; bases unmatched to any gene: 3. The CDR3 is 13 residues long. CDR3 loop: CASSVSGSGELFF. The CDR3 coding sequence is TGTGCCAGCAGTGTTAGCGGGAGTGGGGAGCTGTTTTTT.